These T cell receptor beta chains were read from a single sample in a study of blood T cell repertoires in COVID-19. Clones were read by immunoSEQ multiplex PCR, and TCRdb kept only the in-frame ones, dropping some. The data hold 110,000 to 150,000 clones, with roughly 91% observed a single time. Input material: peripheral blood. These receptors were taken from a man aged 55 to 70 with active or convalescent COVID-19. Each CDR3 is given with its conserved first and last residue. D genes are given only for firm matches. Some rows mark clone size as missing; the rest say once, few, many or name a class of expanded clone.

j_call clone_size v_call d_call cdr3_aa cdr3_nt
TRBJ1-1 few TRBV5-1 NA CASSLGSGVEAFF TGCGCCAGCAGCTTGGGCTCGGGGGTTGAAGCTTTCTTT
TRBJ1-5 NA TRBV11-3 NA CASSPGVGARAGQPQHF TGTGCCAGCAGCCCCGGCGTTGGGGCCAGGGCCGGGCAGCCCCAGCATTTT
TRBJ1-5 once TRBV3-1/TRBV3-2 NA CASSQELRSNQPQHF TGTGCCAGCAGCCAAGAATTGCGTAGCAATCAGCCCCAGCATTTT
TRBJ1-2 NA TRBV28 NA CASSTATLYYGYTF TGTGCCAGCAGCACAGCAACATTATACTATGGCTACACCTTC
TRBJ1-1 NA TRBV7-9 NA CASSPHSAGVNTEAFF TGTGCCAGCAGCCCCCACTCGGCAGGTGTAAACACTGAAGCTTTCTTT
TRBJ2-2 NA TRBV30 NA CAWSVLKTGELFF TGTGCCTGGAGTGTACTAAAGACCGGGGAGCTGTTTTTT
TRBJ2-3 NA TRBV10-3 NA CAISVGGGTGMSTDTQYF TGTGCCATCAGTGTGGGCGGGGGCACCGGTATGAGCACAGATACGCAGTATTTT
TRBJ1-1 NA TRBV25-1 NA CASSESRGRNTEAFF TGTGCCAGCAGTGAATCACGGGGGAGGAACACTGAAGCTTTCTTT
TRBJ1-3 many TRBV30 NA CAWSLGHLSSGNTIYF TGTGCCTGGAGTTTAGGACACCTGAGCTCTGGAAACACCATATATTTT
TRBJ2-7 NA TRBV10-3 NA CAISGTAGEQYF TGTGCCATCAGTGGGACAGCCGGCGAGCAGTACTTC
TRBJ2-1 NA TRBV5-8 TRBD1 CASSTKSGQGGLHRFF TGTGCCAGCAGCACAAAGTCGGGACAGGGTGGATTGCACAGGTTCTTC
TRBJ2-4 NA TRBV29-1 TRBD1 CSVLGQGVAKNIQYF TGCAGCGTTTTAGGACAGGGAGTAGCCAAAAACATTCAGTACTTC
TRBJ2-7 NA TRBV5-1 NA CASSLEGPPGYEQYF TGCGCCAGCAGCTTGGAGGGGCCCCCAGGCTACGAGCAGTACTTC
TRBJ1-1 NA TRBV29-1 TRBD1 CSVDNRGMNTEAFF TGCAGCGTTGACAACAGGGGGATGAACACTGAAGCTTTCTTT
TRBJ1-5 NA TRBV7-2 NA CASSLKGAGNQPQHF TGTGCCAGCAGCTTAAAAGGGGCCGGCAATCAGCCCCAGCATTTT
TRBJ2-1 NA TRBV3-1/TRBV3-2 NA CASSQRLVDEQFF TGTGCCAGCAGCCAAAGACTAGTCGATGAGCAGTTCTTC
TRBJ1-4 NA TRBV15 NA CATSRYREEKLFF TGTGCCACCAGCAGGTACAGGGAGGAAAAACTGTTTTTT
TRBJ1-1 once TRBV28 NA CASSVGGSGQNTEAFF TGTGCCAGCAGTGTAGGAGGAAGCGGGCAGAACACTGAAGCTTTCTTT
TRBJ2-7 NA TRBV2 TRBD2 CASSVGTSSYEQYF TGTGCCAGCAGTGTTGGGACTAGTTCCTACGAGCAGTACTTC
TRBJ1-3 NA TRBV18 NA CASSPLARSDSGNTIYF TGTGCCAGCTCACCACTTGCCAGATCAGACTCTGGAAACACCATATATTTT
TRBJ2-5 NA TRBV9 NA CASSVGGGAPQETQYF TGTGCCAGCAGCGTTGGAGGGGGGGCCCCCCAAGAGACCCAGTACTTC
TRBJ2-2 NA TRBV19 TRBD2 CASSMGTSGTGELFF TGTGCCAGTAGTATGGGGACTAGCGGGACCGGGGAGCTGTTTTTT
TRBJ2-7 NA TRBV2 NA CASSDLVWASYTYEQYF TGTGCCAGCAGTGATTTAGTATGGGCTTCCTATACCTACGAGCAGTACTTC
TRBJ2-2 once TRBV2 TRBD2 CASSERGGPGELFF TGTGCCAGCAGTGAGCGGGGGGGCCCCGGGGAGCTGTTTTTT
TRBJ1-5 NA TRBV12-3/TRBV12-4 NA CASGSGWGQPQHF TGTGCCAGCGGAAGCGGGTGGGGTCAGCCCCAGCATTTT
TRBJ1-1 NA TRBV19 NA CASSIPRAEAFF TGTGCCAGTAGTATCCCACGGGCTGAAGCTTTCTTT
TRBJ2-1 NA TRBV7-2 TRBD2 CASAIVAGGSNEQFF TGTGCCAGCGCCATAGTAGCGGGAGGGTCTAATGAGCAGTTCTTC
TRBJ2-1 once TRBV4-3 TRBD2 CASSQGTSEINSVGQFF TGCGCCAGCAGCCAAGGGACTAGCGAGATTAACAGTGTGGGGCAGTTCTTC
TRBJ2-7 NA TRBV30 TRBD2 CAWSVPSGRTHEQYF TGTGCCTGGAGTGTACCTAGCGGGAGGACCCACGAGCAGTACTTC